Sequencing of this TCR beta chain was carried out in a study of STAT3 mutations in large granular lymphocyte leukemia. Overall study findings and caveats: Every T-cell large granular lymphocyte leukemia patient had at least one immunodominant TCR beta clonotype. Differing intervals and regimens complicate linking therapy response to clone burden.

This CDR3 has 14 residues. V lost 6 bases, J lost 3 bases, and 12 bases lay in between. Germline V gene sequence: CDR1 MNHEY, CDR2 SMNVEV (reference sequence). Generated by immunoSEQ multiplex PCR, the TCRdb table keeps only in-frame clones and is missing some. The sample includes approximately 10,000 clones, about 85% of them seen just once. With regard to this clone: As yet, its antigen is unknown.

The rearrangement uses TRBV27 and TRBJ1-5; D might be TRBD1 (6 bases). This sequence was found in a man in his 60s with T-cell large granular lymphocyte leukemia. Some clones in this sample may be carry-over from other donors' samples. Material: peripheral blood mononuclear cells. The CDR3 region has the DNA TGTGCCAGCAGAACCGACAGGTCCAATCAGCCCCAGCATTTT. It yields the protein CASRTDRSNQPQHF.